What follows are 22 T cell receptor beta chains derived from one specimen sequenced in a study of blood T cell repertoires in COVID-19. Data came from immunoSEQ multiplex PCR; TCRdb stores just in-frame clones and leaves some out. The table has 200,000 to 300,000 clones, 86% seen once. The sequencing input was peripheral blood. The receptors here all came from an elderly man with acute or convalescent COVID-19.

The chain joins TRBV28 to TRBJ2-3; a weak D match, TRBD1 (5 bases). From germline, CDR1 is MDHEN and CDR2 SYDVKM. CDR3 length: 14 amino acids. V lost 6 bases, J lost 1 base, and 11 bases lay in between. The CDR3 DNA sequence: TGTGCCAGCAGGGGCAGGGCCGGCACAGATACGCAGTATTTT. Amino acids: CASRGRAGTDTQYF.

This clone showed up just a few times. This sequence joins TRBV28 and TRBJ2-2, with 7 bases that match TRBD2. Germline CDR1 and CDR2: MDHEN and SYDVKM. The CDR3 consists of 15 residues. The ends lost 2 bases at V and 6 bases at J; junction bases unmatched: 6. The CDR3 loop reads CASSLTASGPGELFF. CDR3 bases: TGTGCCAGCAGTTTAACGGCTAGCGGCCCCGGGGAGCTGTTTTTT.

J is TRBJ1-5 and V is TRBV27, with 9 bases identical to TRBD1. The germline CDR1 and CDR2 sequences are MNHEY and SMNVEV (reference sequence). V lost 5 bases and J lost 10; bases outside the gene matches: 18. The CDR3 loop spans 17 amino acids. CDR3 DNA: TGTGCCAGCAGTAGGGACAGGGTGTCTTCTCATCAAGGCCCCCAGCATTTT. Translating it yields CASSRDRVSSHQGPQHF.

CDR3 sequence: CASSFQGGFYEQYF. CDR3 in DNA: TGTGCCAGCAGCTTTCAGGGGGGATTCTACGAGCAGTACTTC. The chain combines TRBV9 with TRBJ2-7, with D perhaps matching TRBD1 (7 bases). V lost 4 bases and J 3 bases, leaving 14 bases between the germline ends. The CDR3 loop spans 14 amino acids. Germline CDR1 is SGDLS and CDR2 is YYNGEE.

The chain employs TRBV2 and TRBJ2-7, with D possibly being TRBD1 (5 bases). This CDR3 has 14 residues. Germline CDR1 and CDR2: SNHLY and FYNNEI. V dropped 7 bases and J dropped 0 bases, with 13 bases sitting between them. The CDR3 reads CASNLQAPSYEQYF. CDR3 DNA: TGTGCCAGCAACTTACAGGCACCCTCCTACGAGCAGTACTTC. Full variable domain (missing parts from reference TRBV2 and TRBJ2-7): EPEVTQTPSHQVTQMGQEVILRCVPISNHLYFYWYRQILGQKVEFLVSFYNNEISEKSEIFDDQFSVERPDGSNFTLKIRSTKLEDSAMYFCASNLQAPSYEQYFGPGTRLTVT.

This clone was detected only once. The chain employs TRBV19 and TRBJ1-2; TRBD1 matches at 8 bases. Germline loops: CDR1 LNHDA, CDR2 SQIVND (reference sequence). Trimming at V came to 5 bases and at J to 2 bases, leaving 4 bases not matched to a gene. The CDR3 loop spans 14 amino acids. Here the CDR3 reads CASSQGTGNYGYTF. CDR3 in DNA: TGTGCCAGTAGTCAAGGGACAGGAAACTATGGCTACACCTTC.

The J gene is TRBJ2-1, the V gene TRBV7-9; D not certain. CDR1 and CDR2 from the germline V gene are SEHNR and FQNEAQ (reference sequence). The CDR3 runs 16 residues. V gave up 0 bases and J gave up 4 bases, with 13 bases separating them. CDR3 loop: CASSLAHGEIYNEQFF. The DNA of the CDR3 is TGTGCCAGCAGCTTAGCCCACGGAGAAATTTACAATGAGCAGTTCTTC.

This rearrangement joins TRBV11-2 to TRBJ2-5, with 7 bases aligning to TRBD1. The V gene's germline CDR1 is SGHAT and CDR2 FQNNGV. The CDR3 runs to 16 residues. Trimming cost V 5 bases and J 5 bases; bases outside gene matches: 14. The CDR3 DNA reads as TGTGCCAGCAGCAGATGGGACAGCCTAACCGTGGAGACCCAGTACTTC. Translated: CASSRWDSLTVETQYF.

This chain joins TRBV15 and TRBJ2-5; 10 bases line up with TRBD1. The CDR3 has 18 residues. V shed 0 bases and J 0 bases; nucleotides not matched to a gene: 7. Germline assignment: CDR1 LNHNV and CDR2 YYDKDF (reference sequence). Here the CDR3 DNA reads TGTGCCACCAGCAGAGACCGGACAGGGGGTCCCTACCAAGAGACCCAGTACTTC. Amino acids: CATSRDRTGGPYQETQYF.

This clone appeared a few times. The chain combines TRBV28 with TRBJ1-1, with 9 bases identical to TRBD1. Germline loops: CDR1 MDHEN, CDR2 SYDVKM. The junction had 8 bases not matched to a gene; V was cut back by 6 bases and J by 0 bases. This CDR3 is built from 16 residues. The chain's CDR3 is CASRQTGGIMNTEAFF. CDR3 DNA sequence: TGTGCCAGCAGACAAACAGGGGGCATCATGAACACTGAAGCTTTCTTT.

CDR3 sequence reads: CASSSGQLLAKNIQYF. In nucleotides, the CDR3 is TGTGCCAGCAGCTCGGGACAGCTCCTAGCCAAAAACATTCAGTACTTC. The V gene is TRBV3-1 (or the pseudogene TRBV3-2), the J gene TRBJ2-4, with 7 bases identical to TRBD1. V shed 5 bases, J shed 0 bases, and the junction held 7 bases outside the gene matches. The CDR3 spans 16 residues. CDR1 LGHDT and CDR2 YNNKEL come from the germline V gene (reference sequence).

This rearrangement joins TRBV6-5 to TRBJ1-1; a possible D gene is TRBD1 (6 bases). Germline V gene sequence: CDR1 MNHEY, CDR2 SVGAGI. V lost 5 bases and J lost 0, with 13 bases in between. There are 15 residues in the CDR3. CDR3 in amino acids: CASSKDRIMNTEAFF. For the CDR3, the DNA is TGTGCCAGCAGTAAGGACAGAATCATGAACACTGAAGCTTTCTTT.

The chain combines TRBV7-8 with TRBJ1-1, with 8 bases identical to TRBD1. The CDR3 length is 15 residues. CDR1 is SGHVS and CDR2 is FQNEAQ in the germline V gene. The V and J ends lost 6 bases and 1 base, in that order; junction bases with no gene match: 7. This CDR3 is CASSKDRVRNTEAFF. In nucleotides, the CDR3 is TGTGCCAGCAGTAAGGACAGGGTTCGGAACACTGAAGCTTTCTTT.

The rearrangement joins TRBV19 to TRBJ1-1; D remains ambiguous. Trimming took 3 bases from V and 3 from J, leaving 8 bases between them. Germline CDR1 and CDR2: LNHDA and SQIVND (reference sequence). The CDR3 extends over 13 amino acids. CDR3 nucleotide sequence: TGTGCCAGTAGTATGGAACGGGACACTGAAGCTTTCTTT. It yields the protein CASSMERDTEAFF.

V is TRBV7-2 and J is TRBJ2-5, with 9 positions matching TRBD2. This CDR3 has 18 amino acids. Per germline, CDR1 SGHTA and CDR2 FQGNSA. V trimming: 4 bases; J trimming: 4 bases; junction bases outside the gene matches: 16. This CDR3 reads CASSWRGSSGGRGETQYF. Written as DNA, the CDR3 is TGTGCCAGCAGCTGGAGGGGAAGTAGCGGGGGCCGGGGAGAGACCCAGTACTTC.

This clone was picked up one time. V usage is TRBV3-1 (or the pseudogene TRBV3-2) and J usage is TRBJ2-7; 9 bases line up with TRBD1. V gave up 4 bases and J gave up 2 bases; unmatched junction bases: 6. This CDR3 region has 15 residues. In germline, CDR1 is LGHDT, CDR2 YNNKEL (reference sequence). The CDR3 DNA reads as TGTGCCAGCAGCCCCCGGGACAGGGAGACCTACGAGCAGTACTTC. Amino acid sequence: CASSPRDRETYEQYF.

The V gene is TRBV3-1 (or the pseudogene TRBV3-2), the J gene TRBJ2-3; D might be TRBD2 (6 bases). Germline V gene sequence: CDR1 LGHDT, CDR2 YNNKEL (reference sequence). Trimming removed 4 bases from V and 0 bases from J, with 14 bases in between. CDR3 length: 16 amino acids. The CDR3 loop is CASSPGNGGSTDTQYF. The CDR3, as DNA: TGTGCCAGCAGCCCAGGTAACGGGGGAAGCACAGATACGCAGTATTTT.

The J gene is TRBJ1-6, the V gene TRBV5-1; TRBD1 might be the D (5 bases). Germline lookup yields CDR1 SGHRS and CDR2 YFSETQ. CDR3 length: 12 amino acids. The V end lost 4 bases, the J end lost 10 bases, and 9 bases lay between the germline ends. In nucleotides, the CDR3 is TGCGCCAGCAGCCCGGGGGGATCACCCCTCCACTTT. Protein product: CASSPGGSPLHF.

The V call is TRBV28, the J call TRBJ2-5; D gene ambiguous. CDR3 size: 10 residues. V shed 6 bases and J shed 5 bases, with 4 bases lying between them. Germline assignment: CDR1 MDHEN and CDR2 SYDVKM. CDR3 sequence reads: CASSRETQYF. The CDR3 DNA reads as TGTGCCAGCAGCCGGGAGACCCAGTACTTC.

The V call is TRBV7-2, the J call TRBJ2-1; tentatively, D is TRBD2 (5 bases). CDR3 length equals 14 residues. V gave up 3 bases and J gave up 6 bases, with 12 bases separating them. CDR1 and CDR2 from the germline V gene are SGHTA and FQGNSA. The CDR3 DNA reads TGTGCCAGCAGCTTGGACCCAGGAGGCAATGAGCAGTTCTTC. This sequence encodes CASSLDPGGNEQFF.

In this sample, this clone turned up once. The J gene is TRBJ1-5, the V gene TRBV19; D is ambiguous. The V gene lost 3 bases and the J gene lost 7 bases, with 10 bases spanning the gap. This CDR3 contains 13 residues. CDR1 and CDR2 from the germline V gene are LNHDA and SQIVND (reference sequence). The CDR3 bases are TGTGCCAGTAGTATGGAACGGAGGCAGCCCCAGCATTTT. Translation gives CASSMERRQPQHF.

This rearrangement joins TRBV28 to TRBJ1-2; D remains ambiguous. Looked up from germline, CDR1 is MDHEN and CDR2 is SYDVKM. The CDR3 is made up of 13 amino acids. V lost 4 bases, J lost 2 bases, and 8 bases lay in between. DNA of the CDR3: TGTGCCAGCAGTTCAACACAGAACTATGGCTACACCTTC. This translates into CASSSTQNYGYTF.